What follows describes a single TCR beta chain. Its antigen is unknown. TCRdb's table, derived via immunoSEQ multiplex PCR, lists solely in-frame clones and lacks some. The table lists over 450,000 clones, approximately 90% of them singletons. This entry belongs to a study of Ad26.COV2.S vaccination and SARS-CoV-2 variants. Overall study: Donor joined the COV1001 Ad26.COV2.S trial arm. In the study, Ad26.COV2.S was injected intramuscularly once, or twice 56 days apart. Study observations and caveats: Spike-specific TCR breadth was greater after Ad26.COV2.S than placebo. Quantification of TCR breadth and depth may have yielded underestimates of total T cell responses.

Treatment defined: roughly 19 received Ad26.COV2.S at low or high dose, single or two shots; several received placebo; per-sample allocation not given. Samples were taken on day 63 after the first vaccine or placebo injection. The CDR3 sequence is 18 residues long. Trimming removed 4 bases from V and 5 bases from J; junction bases left unmatched: 9. Germline V gene data show CDR1 as WNHNN and CDR2 as SYGVQD (reference sequence). The origin of this receptor is a person between 18 and 65 years old who received the Ad26.COV2.S COVID-19 vaccine or a placebo. Sample: peripheral blood, taken in a trial of Ad26.COV2.S vaccine versus placebo. This rearrangement joins TRBV10-1 to TRBJ2-3; 16 positions match TRBD2. CDR3 nucleotide sequence: TGCGCCAGCAGTGTAGCGGGACTAGCGGGAGGGATAGGAGATACGCAGTATTTT. Its protein is CASSVAGLAGGIGDTQYF.